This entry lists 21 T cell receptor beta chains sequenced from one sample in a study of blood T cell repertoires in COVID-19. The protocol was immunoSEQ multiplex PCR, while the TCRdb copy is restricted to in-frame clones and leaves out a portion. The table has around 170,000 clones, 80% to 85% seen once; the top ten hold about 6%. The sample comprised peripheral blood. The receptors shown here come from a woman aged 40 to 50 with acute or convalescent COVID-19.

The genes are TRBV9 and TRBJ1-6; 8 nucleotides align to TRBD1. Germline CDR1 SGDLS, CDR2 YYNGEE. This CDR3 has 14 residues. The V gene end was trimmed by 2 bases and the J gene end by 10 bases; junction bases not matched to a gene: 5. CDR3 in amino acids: CASSVPGQASPLHF. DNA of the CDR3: TGTGCCAGCAGCGTTCCGGGACAGGCCTCACCCCTCCACTTT.

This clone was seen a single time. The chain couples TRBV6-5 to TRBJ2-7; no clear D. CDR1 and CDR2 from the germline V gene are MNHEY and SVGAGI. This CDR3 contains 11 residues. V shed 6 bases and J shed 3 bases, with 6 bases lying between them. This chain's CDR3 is CASRAYYEQYF. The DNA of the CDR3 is TGTGCCAGCAGGGCATACTACGAGCAGTACTTC.

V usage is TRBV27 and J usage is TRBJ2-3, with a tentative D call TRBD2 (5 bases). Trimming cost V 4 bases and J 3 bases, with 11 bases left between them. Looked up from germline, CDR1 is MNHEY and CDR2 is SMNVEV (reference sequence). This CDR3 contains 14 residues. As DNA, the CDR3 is TGTGCCAGCAGTTGGGCCCCGGGGACAGATACGCAGTATTTT. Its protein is CASSWAPGTDTQYF.

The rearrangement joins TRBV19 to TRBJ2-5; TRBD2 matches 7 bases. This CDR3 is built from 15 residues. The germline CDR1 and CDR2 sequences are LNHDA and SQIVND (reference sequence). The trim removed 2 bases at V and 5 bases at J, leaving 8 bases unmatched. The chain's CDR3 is CASSIKGWRGETQYF. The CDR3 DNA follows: TGTGCCAGTAGTATAAAGGGCTGGCGGGGGGAGACCCAGTACTTC.

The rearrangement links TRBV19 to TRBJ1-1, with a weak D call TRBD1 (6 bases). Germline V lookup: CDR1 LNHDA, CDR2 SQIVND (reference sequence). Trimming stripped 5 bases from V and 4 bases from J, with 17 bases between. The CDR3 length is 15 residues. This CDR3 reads CASSPRGGLRTEAFF. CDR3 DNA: TGTGCCAGTAGTCCTAGGGGGGGTTTACGCACTGAAGCTTTCTTT. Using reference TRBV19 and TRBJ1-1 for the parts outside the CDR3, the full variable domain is DGGITQSPKYLFRKEGQNVTLSCEQNLNHDAMYWYRQDPGQGLRLIYYSQIVNDFQKGDIAEGYSVSREKKESFPLTVTSAQKNPTAFYLCASSPRGGLRTEAFFGQGTRLTVV.

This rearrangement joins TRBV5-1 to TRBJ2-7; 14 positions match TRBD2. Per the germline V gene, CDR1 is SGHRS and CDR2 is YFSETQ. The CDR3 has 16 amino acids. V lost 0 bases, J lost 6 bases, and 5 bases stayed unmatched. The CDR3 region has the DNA TGCGCCAGCAGCTTGGGGGGACTAGCGGGAGAGGGCGAGCAGTACTTC. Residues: CASSLGGLAGEGEQYF.

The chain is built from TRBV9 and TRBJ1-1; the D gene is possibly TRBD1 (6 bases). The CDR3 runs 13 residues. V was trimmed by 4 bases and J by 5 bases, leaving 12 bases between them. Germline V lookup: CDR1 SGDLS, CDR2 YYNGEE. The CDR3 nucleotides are TGTGCCAGCAGCCAAGGGGGAGGGACTGAAGCTTTCTTT. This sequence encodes CASSQGGGTEAFF.

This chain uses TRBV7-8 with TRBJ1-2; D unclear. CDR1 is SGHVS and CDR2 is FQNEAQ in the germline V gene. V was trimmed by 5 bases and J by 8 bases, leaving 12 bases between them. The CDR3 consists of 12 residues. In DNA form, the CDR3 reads TGTGCCAGCAGCCCCCTACTTCCCGGCTACACCTTC. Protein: CASSPLLPGYTF.

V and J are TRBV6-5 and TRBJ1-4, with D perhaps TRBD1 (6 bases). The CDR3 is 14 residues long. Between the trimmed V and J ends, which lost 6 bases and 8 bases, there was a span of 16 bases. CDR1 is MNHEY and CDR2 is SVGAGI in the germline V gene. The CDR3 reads CASRISGVEEKLFF. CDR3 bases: TGTGCCAGCAGAATCTCAGGGGTCGAGGAAAAACTGTTTTTT.

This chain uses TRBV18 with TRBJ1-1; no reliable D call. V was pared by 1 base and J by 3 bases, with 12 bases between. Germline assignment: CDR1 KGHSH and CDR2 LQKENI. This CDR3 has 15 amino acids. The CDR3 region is CASSPRRGSDTEAFF. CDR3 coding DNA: TGTGCCAGCTCACCACGGAGAGGGAGTGACACTGAAGCTTTCTTT.

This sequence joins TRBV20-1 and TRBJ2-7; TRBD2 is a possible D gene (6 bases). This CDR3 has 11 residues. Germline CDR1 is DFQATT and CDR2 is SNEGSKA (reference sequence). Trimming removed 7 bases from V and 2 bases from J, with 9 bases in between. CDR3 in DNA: TGCAGTGTGCTAGCGACCTACGAGCAGTACTTC. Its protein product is CSVLATYEQYF.

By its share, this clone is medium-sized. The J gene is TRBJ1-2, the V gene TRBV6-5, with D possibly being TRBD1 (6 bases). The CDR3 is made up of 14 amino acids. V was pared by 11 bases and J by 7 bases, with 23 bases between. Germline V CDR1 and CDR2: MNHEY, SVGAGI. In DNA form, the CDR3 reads TGTGCCTGGGGGCAACTCGAACTTACTGGTGGCTACACCTTC. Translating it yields CAWGQLELTGGYTF.

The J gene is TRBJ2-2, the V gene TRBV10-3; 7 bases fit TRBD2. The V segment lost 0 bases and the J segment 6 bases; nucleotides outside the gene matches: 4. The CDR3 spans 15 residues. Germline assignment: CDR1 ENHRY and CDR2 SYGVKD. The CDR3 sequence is CAISESGRVAGELFF. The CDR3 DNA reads TGTGCCATCAGTGAGTCGGGGAGGGTCGCCGGGGAGCTGTTTTTT.

The DNA of the CDR3 is TGTGCCATCAGTGTACTTATGAACGACGGGGATTCACCCCTCCACTTT. It is translated as CAISVLMNDGDSPLHF. The chain employs TRBV10-3 and TRBJ1-6; the D is unclear. Trimming pared 4 bases from V and 8 bases from J, leaving 18 bases between. Germline CDR1 ENHRY, CDR2 SYGVKD. The CDR3 has 16 residues.

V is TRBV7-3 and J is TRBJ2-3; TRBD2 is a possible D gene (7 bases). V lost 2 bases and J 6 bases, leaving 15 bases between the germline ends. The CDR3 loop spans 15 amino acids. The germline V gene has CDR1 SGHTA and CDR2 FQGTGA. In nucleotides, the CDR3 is TGTGCCAGCAGCTTATTCGCGGGGGCAAGGGATACGCAGTATTTT. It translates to CASSLFAGARDTQYF. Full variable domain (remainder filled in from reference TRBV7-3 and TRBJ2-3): GAGVSQTPSNKVTEKGKYVELRCDPISGHTALYWYRQSLGQGPEFLIYFQGTGAADDSGLPNDRFFAVRPEGSVSTLKIQRTERGDSAVYLCASSLFAGARDTQYFGPGTRLTVL.

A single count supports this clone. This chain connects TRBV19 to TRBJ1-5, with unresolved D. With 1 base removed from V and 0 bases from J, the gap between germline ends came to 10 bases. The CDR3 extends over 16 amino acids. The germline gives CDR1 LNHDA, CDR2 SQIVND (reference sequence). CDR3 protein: CASSIGEDYSNQPQHF. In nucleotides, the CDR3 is TGTGCCAGTAGTATAGGAGAAGACTATAGCAATCAGCCCCAGCATTTT.

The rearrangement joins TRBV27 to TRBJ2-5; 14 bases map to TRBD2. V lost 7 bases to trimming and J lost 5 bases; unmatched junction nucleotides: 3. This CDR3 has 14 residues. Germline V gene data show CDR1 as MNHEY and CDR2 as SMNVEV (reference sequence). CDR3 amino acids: CASMTSGGAETQYF. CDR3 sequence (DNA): TGTGCCAGCATGACTAGCGGGGGGGCGGAGACCCAGTACTTC.

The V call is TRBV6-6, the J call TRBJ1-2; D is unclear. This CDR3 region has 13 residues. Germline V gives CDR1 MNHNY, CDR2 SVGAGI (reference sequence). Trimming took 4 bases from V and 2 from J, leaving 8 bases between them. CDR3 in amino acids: CASSFMRNYGYTF. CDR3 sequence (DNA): TGTGCCAGCAGTTTCATGCGCAACTATGGCTACACCTTC.

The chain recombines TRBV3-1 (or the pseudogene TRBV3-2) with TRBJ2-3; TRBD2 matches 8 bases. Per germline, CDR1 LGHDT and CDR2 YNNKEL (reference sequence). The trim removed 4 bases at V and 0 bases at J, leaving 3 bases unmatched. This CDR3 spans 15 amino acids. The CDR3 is CASSRSGGSTDTQYF. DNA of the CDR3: TGTGCCAGCAGCCGGAGCGGGGGAAGCACAGATACGCAGTATTTT.

The CDR3 sequence is CASSVADFSYEQYF. The DNA of the CDR3 is TGTGCCAGCAGCGTAGCTGACTTTTCCTACGAGCAGTACTTC. The rearrangement joins TRBV9 to TRBJ2-7; D remains unclear. This CDR3 comprises 14 residues. The germline gives CDR1 SGDLS, CDR2 YYNGEE. Deletions cut 0 bases from V and 1 base from J, with 8 bases between.

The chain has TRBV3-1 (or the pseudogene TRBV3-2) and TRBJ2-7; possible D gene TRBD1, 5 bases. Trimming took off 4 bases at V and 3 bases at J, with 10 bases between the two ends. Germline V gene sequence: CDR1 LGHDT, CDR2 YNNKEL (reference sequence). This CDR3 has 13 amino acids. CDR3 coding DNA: TGTGCCAGCAGCCTCGGACAATTCTACGAGCAGTACTTC. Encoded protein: CASSLGQFYEQYF.